This is a list of T cell receptor beta chains from one sample in a study of blood T cell repertoires in COVID-19. The assay was immunoSEQ multiplex PCR, and TCRdb's table has in-frame clones only and misses some. The table includes around 200,000 clones, less than 85% detected once. Sequencing was carried out using peripheral blood. The source is a woman aged 65 to 85 with acute or convalescent COVID-19. The CDR3 runs from the conserved cysteine through the conserved F or W. D genes are given only for firm matches. Expanded clones are given a class, and other clones once, few, many or no size at all.

abundance,v_gene,d_gene,CDR3aa
-,TRBV7-8,-,CASSLATKTVNTEAFF
-,TRBV30,TRBD2,CAWSSGTSAGTDTQYF
-,TRBV19,TRBD1,CASSGTDYGYTF
-,TRBV3-1/TRBV3-2,TRBD1,CASSPRGQGVSYGYTF
-,TRBV9,-,CASSGQSTDTQYF
-,TRBV15,TRBD1,CATSRALKTGLSPLHF
-,TRBV19,TRBD1,CASSPGTGAFNQPQHF
-,TRBV6-1,TRBD2,CASSEAETSGAYEQYF
once,TRBV24-1,TRBD1,CATSGETGTIPPPQPQHF
few,TRBV27,-,CASSFNREKQYF
-,TRBV3-1/TRBV3-2,TRBD2,CASSQGLAGGEDTQYF
-,TRBV3-1/TRBV3-2,TRBD2,CASSPGLAGGEETQYF
-,TRBV18,TRBD1,CASSRGQGTYNEQFF
-,TRBV24-1,TRBD2,CATRGTGTSNYNEQFF
-,TRBV2,TRBD2,CASSDASGLSTDTQYF
-,TRBV5-1,TRBD2,CASRGLAGEGEQFF
-,TRBV5-1,TRBD2,CASSPGEGLGGELFF
-,TRBV27,-,CASSFSPRDTEAFF
-,TRBV2,TRBD1,CASSGDRGDRPQHF
-,TRBV3-1/TRBV3-2,TRBD2,CASSQKPRFSGRPYEQYF